Presented here are 12 T cell receptor beta chains from one specimen sequenced in a study of blood T cell repertoires in COVID-19 (dated by TCRdb to the early 2020s). Library preparation was by the immunoSEQ multiplex PCR assay. TCRdb re-hosts the immuneACCESS table, in-frame sequences only. Its copies lack some clones; in the studies checked, an unresolved V gene accounts for under half of them, and the cause for the rest is not known. The sample table contains a few hundred thousand clones; only one count was recorded for 80% of them. The ten top clones hold 6.5% to 8.5% of the sample. The material sequenced was PBMCs or T cells enriched from blood (not recorded which). These receptors were obtained from a woman aged 40 to 50 with acute COVID-19.

V gene TRBV14 combines with J gene TRBJ2-5; 8 bases agree with TRBD2. Germline V gives CDR1 SGHDN, CDR2 FVKESK. This CDR3 is built from 17 residues. J gave up 5 bases and V 2 bases, and 13 bases lay outside the gene matches. The CDR3 DNA follows: TGTGCCAGCAGCCAACTTCCCGGGAGGCCGGGAGGGGAGACCCAGTACTTC. This sequence encodes CASSQLPGRPGGETQYF.

The chain has TRBV27 and TRBJ1-4; 10 nucleotides line up with TRBD1. Germline CDR1 and CDR2: MNHEY and SMNVEV (reference sequence). V trimming: 4 bases; J trimming: 8 bases; junction bases outside the gene matches: 1. The CDR3 has 13 residues. The CDR3 coding sequence is TGTGCCAGCAGTTGGGGACAGGGGGAAAAACTGTTTTTT. Encoded protein: CASSWGQGEKLFF. Full variable domain (missing parts from reference TRBV27 and TRBJ1-4): EAQVTQNPRYLITVTGKKLTVTCSQNMNHEYMSWYRQDPGLGLRQIYYSMNVEVTDKGDVPEGYKVSRKEKRNFPLILESPSPNQTSLYFCASSWGQGEKLFFGSGTQLSVL.

V usage is TRBV5-4 and J usage is TRBJ2-6, with 11 bases lining up with TRBD1. The CDR3 has 17 residues. Germline CDR1 SGHNT, CDR2 YYREEE (reference sequence). V dropped 3 bases and J dropped 4; count of bases not matched to a gene: 6. The CDR3 reads CASSSAGQGVGANVLTF. In nucleotides, the CDR3 is TGTGCCAGCAGCTCGGCGGGACAGGGGGTCGGGGCCAACGTCCTGACTTTC. The variable domain in full, completed from reference TRBV5-4 and TRBJ2-6, reads ETGVTQSPTHLIKTRGQQVTLRCSSQSGHNTVSWYQQALGQGPQFIFQYYREEENGRGNFPPRFSGLQFPNYSSELNVNALELDDSALYLCASSSAGQGVGANVLTFGAGSRLTVL.

In this sample, this clone turned up once. The J gene is TRBJ1-4, the V gene TRBV24-1; 8 bases line up with TRBD1. CDR3 size: 16 residues. With 4 bases clipped from V and 5 bases from J, the junction kept 8 bases outside the gene matches. In germline, CDR1 is KGHDR, CDR2 SFDVKD. The CDR3 here is CATSDHGQGQNEKLFF. The CDR3 bases are TGTGCCACCAGTGACCACGGACAGGGCCAAAATGAAAAACTGTTTTTT.

This chain links TRBV19 with TRBJ1-1; 10 bases line up with TRBD1. The CDR3 loop spans 12 amino acids. V was clipped by 4 bases and J by 8 bases; unmatched bases: 1. Germline lookup yields CDR1 LNHDA and CDR2 SQIVND (reference sequence). As DNA, the CDR3 is TGTGCCAGTAGTAGGGACAGGGGCGAAGCTTTCTTT. Residues: CASSRDRGEAFF.

Only a few counts were recorded for this clone. A single base is all that separates this from a far larger clone, so a read error is likely. The chain employs TRBV7-2 and TRBJ2-1, with 10 bases fitting TRBD2. Germline CDR1 SGHTA, CDR2 FQGNSA. This CDR3 has 15 amino acids. V lost 5 bases to trimming and J lost 0 bases; unmatched junction nucleotides: 1. DNA of the CDR3: TGTGCCAGCAGCCCTAGCGGGAGCTCCTACAATGAGCAGTTCTTC. Its protein is CASSPSGSSYNEQFF.

This clone has just a few counts. V usage is TRBV9 and J usage is TRBJ2-3; TRBD2 agrees at 7 bases. The germline gives CDR1 SGDLS, CDR2 YYNGEE. The CDR3 is 15 amino acids. V shed 4 bases, J shed 1 base, and the junction held 6 bases outside the gene matches. The CDR3 sequence is CASSKSGTGTDTQYF. CDR3 in DNA: TGTGCCAGCAGCAAAAGCGGGACTGGCACAGATACGCAGTATTTT.

The chain joins TRBV25-1 to TRBJ1-2; D uncertain. CDR1 and CDR2 from the germline V gene are MGHDK and SYGVNS. This CDR3 is 13 amino acids long. Trimming took 3 bases from V and 4 from J, leaving 9 bases between them. The CDR3, as DNA: TGTGCCAGCAGTGACAGCGGCTCCTATGGCTACACCTTC. As protein: CASSDSGSYGYTF.

This rearrangement joins TRBV6-5 to TRBJ2-3; a weak D match, TRBD2 (5 bases). V lost 6 bases and J lost 6, with 7 bases in between. Germline CDR1 reads MNHEY; CDR2 reads SVGAGI. The CDR3 length is 11 residues. The CDR3 loop is CASRVADTQYF. CDR3 bases: TGTGCCAGCAGGGTAGCGGATACGCAGTATTTT.

The chain couples TRBV7-9 to TRBJ1-1; D gene unclear. Looked up from germline, CDR1 is SEHNR and CDR2 is FQNEAQ (reference sequence). V was shortened by 3 bases and J by 10 bases, with 18 bases between the two germline ends. The CDR3 totals 14 residues. The CDR3 loop reads CASSFQGRDRGAFF. In DNA form, the CDR3 reads TGTGCCAGCAGCTTTCAAGGGAGAGATCGGGGAGCTTTCTTT. Together with reference TRBV7-9 and TRBJ1-1, the CDR3 gives the full variable domain: DTGVSQNPRHKITKRGQNVTFRCDPISEHNRLYWYRQTLGQGPEFLTYFQNEAQLEKSRLLSDRFSAERPKGSFSTLEIQRTEQGDSAMYLCASSFQGRDRGAFFGQGTRLTVV.

The chain employs TRBV2 and TRBJ1-4, with TRBD1 matching over 8 bases. The V and J ends lost 6 bases and 8 bases, in that order; junction bases with no gene match: 8. CDR1 and CDR2 (germline): SNHLY, FYNNEI. This CDR3 spans 14 amino acids. The DNA of the CDR3 is TGTGCCAGCAGGGGGACAGGCGGTTCGGAAAAACTGTTTTTT. Protein product: CASRGTGGSEKLFF.

The sample holds one count of this clone. The rearrangement uses TRBV4-1 and TRBJ1-2; D is perhaps TRBD1 (5 bases). With 1 base removed from V and 3 bases from J, the gap between germline ends came to 18 bases. Looked up from germline, CDR1 is MGHRA and CDR2 is YSYEKL. The CDR3 spans 17 residues. The CDR3 reads CASSQVQGNSLDYGYTF. In DNA, the CDR3 is TGCGCCAGCAGCCAAGTTCAGGGAAACTCACTTGACTATGGCTACACCTTC.